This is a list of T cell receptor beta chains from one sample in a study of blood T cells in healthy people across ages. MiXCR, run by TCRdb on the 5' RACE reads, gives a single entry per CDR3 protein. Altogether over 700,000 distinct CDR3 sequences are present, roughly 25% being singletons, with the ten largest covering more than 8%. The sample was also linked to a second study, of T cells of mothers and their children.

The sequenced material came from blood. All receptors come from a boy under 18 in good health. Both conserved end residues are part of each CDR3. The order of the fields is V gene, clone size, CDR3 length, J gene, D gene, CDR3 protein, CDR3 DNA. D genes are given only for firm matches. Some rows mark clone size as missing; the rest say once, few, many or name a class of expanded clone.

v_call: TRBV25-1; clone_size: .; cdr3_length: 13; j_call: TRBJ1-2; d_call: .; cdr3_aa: CASSEAGLGGYTF; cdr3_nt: TGTGCCAGCAGTGAGGCGGGGCTGGGAGGCTACACCTTC
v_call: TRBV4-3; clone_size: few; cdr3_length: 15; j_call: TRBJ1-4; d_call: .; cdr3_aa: CASSPSAGLNEKLFF; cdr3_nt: TGCGCCAGCAGCCCCTCCGCAGGGCTGAATGAAAAACTGTTTTTT
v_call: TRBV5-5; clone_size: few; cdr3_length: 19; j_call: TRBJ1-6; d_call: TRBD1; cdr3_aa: CASSPGTGGKGSYNSPLHF; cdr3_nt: TGTGCCAGCAGCCCCGGGACAGGGGGAAAGGGCTCCTATAATTCACCCCTCCACTTT
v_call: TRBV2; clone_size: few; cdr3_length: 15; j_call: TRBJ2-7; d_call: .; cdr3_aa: CASSEALLVGGEQYF; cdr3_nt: TGTGCCAGCAGTGAAGCGCTTCTGGTTGGGGGGGAGCAGTACTTC
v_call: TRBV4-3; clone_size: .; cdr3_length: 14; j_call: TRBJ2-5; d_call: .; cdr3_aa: CASSQTTRLETQYF; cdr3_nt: TGCGCCAGCAGCCAAACGACTAGGTTAGAGACCCAGTACTTC
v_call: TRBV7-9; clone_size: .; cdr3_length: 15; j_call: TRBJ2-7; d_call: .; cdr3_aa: CASSSSSEGPYDQYF; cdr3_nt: .
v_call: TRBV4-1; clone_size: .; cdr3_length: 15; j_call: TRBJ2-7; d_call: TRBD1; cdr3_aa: CASSQLHGQGDEQYF; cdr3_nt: TGCGCCAGCAGCCAACTTCATGGACAGGGGGACGAGCAGTACTTC
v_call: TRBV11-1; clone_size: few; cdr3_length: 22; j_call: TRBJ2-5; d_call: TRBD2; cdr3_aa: CASSLVGAASGTPTLRQETQYF; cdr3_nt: TGTGCCAGCAGCTTAGTAGGAGCGGCTAGCGGAACTCCAACTCTCCGCCAAGAGACCCAGTACTTC
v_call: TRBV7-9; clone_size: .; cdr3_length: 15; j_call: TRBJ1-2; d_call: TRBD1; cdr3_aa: CASSEGTGGWYGYTF; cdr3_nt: TGTGCCAGCAGCGAGGGGACAGGGGGCTGGTATGGCTACACCTTC
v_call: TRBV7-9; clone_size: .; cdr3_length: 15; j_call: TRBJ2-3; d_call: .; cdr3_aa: CASSPGFPSTDTQYF; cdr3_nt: TGTGCCAGCAGCCCCGGCTTTCCTAGCACAGATACGCAGTATTTT
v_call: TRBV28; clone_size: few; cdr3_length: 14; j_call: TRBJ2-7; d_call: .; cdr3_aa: CASSALTDSYEQYF; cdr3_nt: TGTGCCAGCAGTGCTCTAACGGACTCCTACGAGCAGTACTTC
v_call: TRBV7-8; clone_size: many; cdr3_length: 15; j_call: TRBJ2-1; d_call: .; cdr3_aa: CASSLRVSSYNEQFF; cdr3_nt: TGTGCCAGCAGCTTAAGAGTCTCATCCTACAATGAGCAGTTCTTC
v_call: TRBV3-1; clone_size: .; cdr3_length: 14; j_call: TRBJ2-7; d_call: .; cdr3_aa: CASSRDMSSYEQYF; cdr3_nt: TGTGCCAGCAGTCGGGACATGAGCTCCTACGAGCAGTACTTC
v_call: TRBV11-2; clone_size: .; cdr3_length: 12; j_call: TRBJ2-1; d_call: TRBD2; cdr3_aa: CASSLAGLDWFF; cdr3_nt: TGTGCCAGCAGCTTAGCGGGACTAGATTGGTTCTTC
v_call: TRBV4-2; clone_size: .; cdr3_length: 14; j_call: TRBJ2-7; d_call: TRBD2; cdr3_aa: CASSPYLADYEQYF; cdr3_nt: TGTGCCAGCAGCCCCTATCTAGCGGACTACGAGCAGTACTTC
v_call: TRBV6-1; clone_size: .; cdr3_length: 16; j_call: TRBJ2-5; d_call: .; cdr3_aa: CASSETTGMFVETQYF; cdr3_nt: TGTGCCAGCAGTGAAACAACAGGGATGTTCGTAGAGACCCAGTACTTC
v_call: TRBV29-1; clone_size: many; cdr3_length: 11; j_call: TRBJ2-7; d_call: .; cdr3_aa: CSVESSYEQYF; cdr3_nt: TGCAGCGTTGAGTCCAGCTACGAGCAGTACTTC
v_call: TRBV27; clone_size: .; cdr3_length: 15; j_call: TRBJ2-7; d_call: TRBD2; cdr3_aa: CASSYGSGGNYEQYF; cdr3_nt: TGTGCCAGCAGTTATGGCTCCGGGGGGAACTACGAGCAGTACTTC
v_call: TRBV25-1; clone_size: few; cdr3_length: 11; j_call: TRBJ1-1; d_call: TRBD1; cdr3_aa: CASYRGAEAFF; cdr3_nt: TGTGCCAGCTACAGGGGAGCTGAAGCTTTCTTT
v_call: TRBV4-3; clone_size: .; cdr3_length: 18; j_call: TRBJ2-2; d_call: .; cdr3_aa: CASSQDSDLVEESGELFF; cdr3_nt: TGCGCCAGCAGCCAAGATTCGGATCTAGTCGAGGAGAGCGGGGAGCTGTTTTTT
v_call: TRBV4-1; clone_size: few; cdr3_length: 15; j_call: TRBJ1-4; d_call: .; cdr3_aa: CASSQPGLINEKLFF; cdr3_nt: TGCGCCAGCAGCCAACCGGGTCTTATTAATGAAAAACTGTTTTTT
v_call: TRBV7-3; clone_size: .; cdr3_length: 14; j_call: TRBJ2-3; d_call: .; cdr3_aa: CASSYAGGKDTQYF; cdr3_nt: TGTGCCAGCAGCTATGCAGGGGGGAAGGATACGCAGTATTTT
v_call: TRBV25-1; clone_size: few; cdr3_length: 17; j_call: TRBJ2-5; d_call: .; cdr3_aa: CASSEISLATYQETQYF; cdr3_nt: TGTGCCAGCAGTGAAATATCGCTAGCGACGTACCAAGAGACCCAGTACTTC
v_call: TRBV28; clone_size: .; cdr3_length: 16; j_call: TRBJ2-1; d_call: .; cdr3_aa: CASSLGSRTFYNEQFF; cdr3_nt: TGTGCCAGCAGTTTGGGTAGCCGGACATTCTACAATGAGCAGTTCTTC
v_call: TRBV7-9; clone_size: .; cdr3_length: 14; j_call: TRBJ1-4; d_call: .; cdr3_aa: CASSRPGSNEKLFF; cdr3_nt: TGTGCCAGCAGCAGACCCGGGTCTAATGAAAAACTGTTTTTT
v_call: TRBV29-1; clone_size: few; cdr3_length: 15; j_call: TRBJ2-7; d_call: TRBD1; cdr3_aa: CSVEEGRTGLYEQYF; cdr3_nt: TGCAGCGTTGAAGAAGGAAGGACAGGGCTATACGAGCAGTACTTC
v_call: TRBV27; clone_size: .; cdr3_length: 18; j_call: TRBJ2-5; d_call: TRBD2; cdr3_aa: CASSLQPTSGGAQETQYF; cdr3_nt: TGTGCCAGCAGTTTGCAACCGACTAGCGGGGGGGCACAAGAGACCCAGTACTTC
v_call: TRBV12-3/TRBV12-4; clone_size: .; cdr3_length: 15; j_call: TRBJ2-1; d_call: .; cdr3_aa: CASRETGRTYNEQFF; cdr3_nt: TGTGCCAGCAGGGAGACCGGGCGAACCTACAATGAGCAGTTCTTC
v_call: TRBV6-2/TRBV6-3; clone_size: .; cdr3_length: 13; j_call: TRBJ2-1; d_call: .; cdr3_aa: CASSPDYNNEQFF; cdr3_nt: TGTGCCAGCAGCCCGGACTACAACAATGAGCAGTTCTTC
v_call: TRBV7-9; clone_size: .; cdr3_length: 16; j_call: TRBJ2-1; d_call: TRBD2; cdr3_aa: CASRHGPSGRAGEQFF; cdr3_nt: TGTGCCAGCAGGCATGGCCCTAGCGGGAGGGCCGGGGAGCAGTTCTTC
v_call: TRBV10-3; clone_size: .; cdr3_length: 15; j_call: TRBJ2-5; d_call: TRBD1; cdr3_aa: CAISESRGWQETQYF; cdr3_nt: TGTGCCATCAGTGAGTCCAGGGGGTGGCAAGAGACCCAGTACTTC
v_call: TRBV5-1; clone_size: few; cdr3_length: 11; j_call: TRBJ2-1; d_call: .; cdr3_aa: CASRGPHEQFF; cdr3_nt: TGCGCCAGCAGAGGCCCCCATGAGCAGTTCTTC
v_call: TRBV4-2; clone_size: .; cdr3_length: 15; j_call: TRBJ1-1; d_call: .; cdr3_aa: CASSQAWQANTEAFF; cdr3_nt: TGTGCCAGCAGCCAAGCCTGGCAGGCAAACACTGAAGCTTTCTTT
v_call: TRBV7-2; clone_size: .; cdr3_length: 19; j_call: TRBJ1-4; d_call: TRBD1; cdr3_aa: CASSAMGQSFPYQGEKLFF; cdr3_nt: TGTGCCAGCAGCGCCATGGGACAGTCCTTCCCCTACCAGGGTGAAAAACTGTTTTTT
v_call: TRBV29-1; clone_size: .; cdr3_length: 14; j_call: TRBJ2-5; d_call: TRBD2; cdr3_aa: CSGGLREAQETQYF; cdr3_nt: TGCAGCGGCGGCTTGCGGGAGGCCCAAGAGACCCAGTACTTC
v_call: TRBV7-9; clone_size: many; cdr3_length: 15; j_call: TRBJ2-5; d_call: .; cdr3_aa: CASSLMDAGSETQYF; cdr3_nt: TGTGCCAGCAGCCTAATGGACGCGGGAAGTGAGACCCAGTACTTC
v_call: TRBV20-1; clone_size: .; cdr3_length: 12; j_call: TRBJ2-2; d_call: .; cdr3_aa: CSASDKAGELFF; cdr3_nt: TGCAGTGCTAGTGACAAAGCCGGGGAGCTGTTTTTT
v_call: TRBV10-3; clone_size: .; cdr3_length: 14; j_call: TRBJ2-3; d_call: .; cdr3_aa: CAISEWGDEDTQYF; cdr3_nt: TGTGCCATCAGTGAATGGGGGGATGAAGATACGCAGTATTTT
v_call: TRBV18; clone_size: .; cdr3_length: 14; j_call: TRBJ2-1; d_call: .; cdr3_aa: CASSPTTSGNEQFF; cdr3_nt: TGTGCCAGCTCACCAACAACTAGTGGGAATGAGCAGTTCTTC
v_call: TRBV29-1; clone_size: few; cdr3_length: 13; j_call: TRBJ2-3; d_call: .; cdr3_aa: CSVTDSGSDTQYF; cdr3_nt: TGCAGCGTTACCGACTCAGGCTCAGATACGCAGTATTTT
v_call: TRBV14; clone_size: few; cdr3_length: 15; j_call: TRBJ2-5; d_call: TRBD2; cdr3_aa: CASSPPGLGWETQYF; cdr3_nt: TGTGCCAGCAGCCCACCGGGACTAGGGTGGGAGACCCAGTACTTC
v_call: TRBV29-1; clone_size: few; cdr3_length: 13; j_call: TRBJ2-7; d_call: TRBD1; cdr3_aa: CSVDSQGAYEQYF; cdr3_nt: TGCAGCGTTGATAGTCAGGGGGCTTACGAGCAGTACTTC
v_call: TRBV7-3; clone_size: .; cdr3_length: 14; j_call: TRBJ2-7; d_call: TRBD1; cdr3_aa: CASSWTGGEDEQYF; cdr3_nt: TGTGCCAGCAGCTGGACAGGGGGCGAAGACGAGCAGTACTTC
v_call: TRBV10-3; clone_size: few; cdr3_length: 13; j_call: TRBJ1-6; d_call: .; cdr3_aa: CAISEMEQAPLHF; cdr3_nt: TGTGCCATCAGTGAAATGGAACAGGCACCCCTCCACTTT
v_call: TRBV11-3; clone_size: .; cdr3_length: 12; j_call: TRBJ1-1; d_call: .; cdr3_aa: CASSGYGTEAFF; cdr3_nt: TGTGCCAGCAGCGGGTACGGAACTGAAGCTTTCTTT
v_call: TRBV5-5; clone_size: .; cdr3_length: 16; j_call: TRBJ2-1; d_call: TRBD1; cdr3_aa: CASSPPTGSSYNEQFF; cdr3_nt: TGTGCCAGCAGCCCGCCGACAGGGAGCTCCTACAATGAGCAGTTCTTC
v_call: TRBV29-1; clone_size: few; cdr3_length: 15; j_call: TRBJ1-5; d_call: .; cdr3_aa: CSVALGEYSNQPQHF; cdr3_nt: TGCAGCGTTGCCCTAGGGGAATATAGCAATCAGCCCCAGCATTTT
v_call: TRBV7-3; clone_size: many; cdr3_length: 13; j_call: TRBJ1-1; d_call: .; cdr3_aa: CASSSTAGAEAFF; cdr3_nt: TGTGCCAGCAGCTCAACGGCAGGGGCTGAAGCTTTCTTT
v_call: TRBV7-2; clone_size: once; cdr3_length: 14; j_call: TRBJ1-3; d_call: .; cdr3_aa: CASSSQSSGNTIYF; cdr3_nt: TGTGCCAGCAGCTCTCAGAGCTCTGGAAACACCATATATTTT
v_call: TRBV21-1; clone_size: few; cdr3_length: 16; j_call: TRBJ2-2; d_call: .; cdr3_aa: CASSNQGGGVPGELFF; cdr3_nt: TGTGCCAGCAGCAACCAGGGCGGGGGGGTTCCCGGGGAGCTGTTTTTT